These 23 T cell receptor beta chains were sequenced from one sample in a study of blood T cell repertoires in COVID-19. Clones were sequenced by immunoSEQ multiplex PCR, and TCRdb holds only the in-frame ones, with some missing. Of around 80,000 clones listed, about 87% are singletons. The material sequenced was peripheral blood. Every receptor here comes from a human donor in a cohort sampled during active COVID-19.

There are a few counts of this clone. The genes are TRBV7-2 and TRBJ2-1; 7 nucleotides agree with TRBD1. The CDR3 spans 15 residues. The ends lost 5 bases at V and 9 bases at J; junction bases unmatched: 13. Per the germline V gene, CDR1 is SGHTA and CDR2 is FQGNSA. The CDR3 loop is CASSPTGRAAGEQFF. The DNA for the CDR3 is TGTGCCAGCAGCCCGACAGGGAGAGCTGCCGGTGAGCAGTTCTTC.

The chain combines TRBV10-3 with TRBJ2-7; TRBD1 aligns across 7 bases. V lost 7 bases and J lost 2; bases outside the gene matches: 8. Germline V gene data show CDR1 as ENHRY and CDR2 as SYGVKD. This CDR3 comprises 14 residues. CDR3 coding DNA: TGTGCCATCATTAACCCGACAGGGACCTACGAGCAGTACTTC. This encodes CAIINPTGTYEQYF.

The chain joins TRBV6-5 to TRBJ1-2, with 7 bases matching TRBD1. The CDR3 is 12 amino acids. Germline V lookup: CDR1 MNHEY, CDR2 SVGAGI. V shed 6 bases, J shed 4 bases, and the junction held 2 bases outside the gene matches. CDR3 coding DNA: TGTGCCAGCAGCGGACAGGCCTATGGCTACACCTTC. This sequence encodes CASSGQAYGYTF.

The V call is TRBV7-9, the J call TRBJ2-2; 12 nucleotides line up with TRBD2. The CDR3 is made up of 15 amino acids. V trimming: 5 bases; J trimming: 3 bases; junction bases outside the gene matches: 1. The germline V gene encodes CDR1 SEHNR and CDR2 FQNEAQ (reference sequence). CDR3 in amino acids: CASSTSGGYTGELFF. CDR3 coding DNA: TGTGCCAGCAGCACTAGCGGGGGGTACACCGGGGAGCTGTTTTTT.

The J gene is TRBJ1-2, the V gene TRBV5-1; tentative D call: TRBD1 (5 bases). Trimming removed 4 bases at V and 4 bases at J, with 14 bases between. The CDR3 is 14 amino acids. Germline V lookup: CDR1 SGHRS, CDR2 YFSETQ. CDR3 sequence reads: CASSPGDHPYGYTF. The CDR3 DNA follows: TGCGCCAGCAGCCCGGGGGATCACCCCTATGGCTACACCTTC.

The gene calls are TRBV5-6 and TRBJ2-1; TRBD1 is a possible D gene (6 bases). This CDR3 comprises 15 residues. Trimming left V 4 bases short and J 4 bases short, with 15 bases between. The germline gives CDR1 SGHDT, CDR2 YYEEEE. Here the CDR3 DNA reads TGTGCCAGCAGCCTACGGACCCAGGGGTACAATGAGCAGTTCTTC. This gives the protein CASSLRTQGYNEQFF.

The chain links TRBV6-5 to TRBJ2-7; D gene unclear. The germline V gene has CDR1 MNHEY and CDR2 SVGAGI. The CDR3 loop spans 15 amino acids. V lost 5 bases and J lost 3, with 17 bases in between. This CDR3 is CASSPSPVPNYEQYF. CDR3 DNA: TGTGCCAGCAGTCCAAGTCCAGTCCCCAACTACGAGCAGTACTTC.

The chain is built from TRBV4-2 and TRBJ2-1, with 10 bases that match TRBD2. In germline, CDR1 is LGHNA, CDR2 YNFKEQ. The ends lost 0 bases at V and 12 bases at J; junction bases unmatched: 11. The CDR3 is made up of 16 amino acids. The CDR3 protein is CASSQETSGTTMGQFF. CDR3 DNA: TGTGCCAGCAGCCAAGAAACTAGCGGGACTACCATGGGGCAGTTCTTC.

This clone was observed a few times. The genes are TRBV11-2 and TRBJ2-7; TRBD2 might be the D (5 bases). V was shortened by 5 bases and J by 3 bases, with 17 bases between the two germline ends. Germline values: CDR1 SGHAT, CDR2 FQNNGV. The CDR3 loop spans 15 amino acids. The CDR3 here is CASSPYLRENYEQYF. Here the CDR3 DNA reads TGTGCCAGCAGCCCTTACCTCCGGGAAAACTACGAGCAGTACTTC.

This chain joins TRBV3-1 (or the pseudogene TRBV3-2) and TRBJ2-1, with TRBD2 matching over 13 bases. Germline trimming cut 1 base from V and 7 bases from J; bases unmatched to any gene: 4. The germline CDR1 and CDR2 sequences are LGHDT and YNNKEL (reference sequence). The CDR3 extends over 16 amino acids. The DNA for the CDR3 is TGTGCCAGCAGCCAAGCCACTAGCGGGGGGGCGAATGAGCAGTTCTTC. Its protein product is CASSQATSGGANEQFF.

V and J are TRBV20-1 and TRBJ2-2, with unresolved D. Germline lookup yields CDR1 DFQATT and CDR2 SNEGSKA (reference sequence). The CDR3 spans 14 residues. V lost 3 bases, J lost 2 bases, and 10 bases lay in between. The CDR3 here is CSASSGSNTGELFF. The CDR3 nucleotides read TGCAGTGCTAGTTCTGGCTCTAACACCGGGGAGCTGTTTTTT.

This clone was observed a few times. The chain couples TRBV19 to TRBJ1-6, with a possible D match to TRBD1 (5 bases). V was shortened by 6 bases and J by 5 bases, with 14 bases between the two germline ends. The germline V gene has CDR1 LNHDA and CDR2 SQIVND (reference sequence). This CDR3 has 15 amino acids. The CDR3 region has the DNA TGTGCCAGTAGCCGGGGGACGGTGGATAATTCACCCCTCCACTTT. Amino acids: CASSRGTVDNSPLHF.

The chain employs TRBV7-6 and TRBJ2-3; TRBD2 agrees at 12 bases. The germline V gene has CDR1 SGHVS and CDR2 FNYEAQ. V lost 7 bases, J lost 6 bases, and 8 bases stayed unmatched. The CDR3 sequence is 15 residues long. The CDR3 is CASTLTSGSVDTQYF. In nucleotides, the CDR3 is TGTGCCAGCACCTTGACTAGCGGGAGTGTTGATACGCAGTATTTT.

In nucleotides, the CDR3 is TGTGCCAGCTCACAGACAGGGGGCTCGACTGAAGCTTTCTTT. Protein sequence: CASSQTGGSTEAFF. The chain employs TRBV19 and TRBJ1-1; 10 bases map to TRBD1. Trimming at V came to 9 bases and at J to 5 bases, leaving 9 bases not matched to a gene. Germline lookup yields CDR1 LNHDA and CDR2 SQIVND (reference sequence). The CDR3 covers 14 residues.

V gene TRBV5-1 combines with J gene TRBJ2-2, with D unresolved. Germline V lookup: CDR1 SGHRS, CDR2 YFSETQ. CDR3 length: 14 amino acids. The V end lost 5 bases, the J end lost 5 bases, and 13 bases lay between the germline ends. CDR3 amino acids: CASRRQEGTGELFF. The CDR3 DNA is TGCGCCAGCAGACGACAAGAAGGAACCGGGGAGCTGTTTTTT.

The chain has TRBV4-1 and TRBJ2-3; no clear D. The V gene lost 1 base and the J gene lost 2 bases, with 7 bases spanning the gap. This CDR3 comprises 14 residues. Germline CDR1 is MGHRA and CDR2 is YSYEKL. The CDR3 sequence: CASSQGRFTDTQYF. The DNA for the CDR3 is TGCGCCAGCAGCCAAGGGCGGTTCACAGATACGCAGTATTTT.

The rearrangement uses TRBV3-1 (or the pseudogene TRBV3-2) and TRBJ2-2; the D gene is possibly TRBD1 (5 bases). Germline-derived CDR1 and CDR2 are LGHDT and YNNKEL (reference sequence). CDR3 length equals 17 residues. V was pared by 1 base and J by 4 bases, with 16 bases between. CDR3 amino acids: CASSQGMGRVFTGELFF. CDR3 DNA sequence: TGTGCCAGCAGCCAAGGGATGGGCAGGGTGTTCACCGGGGAGCTGTTTTTT.

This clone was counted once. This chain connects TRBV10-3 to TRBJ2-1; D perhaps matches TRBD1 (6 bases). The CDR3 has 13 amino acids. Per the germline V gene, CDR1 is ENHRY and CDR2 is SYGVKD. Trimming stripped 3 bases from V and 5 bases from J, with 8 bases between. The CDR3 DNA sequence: TGTGCCATCAGTGACGACAGGAACAATGAGCAGTTCTTC. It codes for CAISDDRNNEQFF.

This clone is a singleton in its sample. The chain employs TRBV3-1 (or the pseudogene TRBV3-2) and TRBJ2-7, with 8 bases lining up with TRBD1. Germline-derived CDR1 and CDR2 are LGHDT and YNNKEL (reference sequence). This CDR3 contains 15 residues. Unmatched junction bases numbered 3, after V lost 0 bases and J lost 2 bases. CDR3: CASSQEQDRAYEQYF. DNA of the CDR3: TGTGCCAGCAGCCAAGAACAGGACAGGGCCTACGAGCAGTACTTC.

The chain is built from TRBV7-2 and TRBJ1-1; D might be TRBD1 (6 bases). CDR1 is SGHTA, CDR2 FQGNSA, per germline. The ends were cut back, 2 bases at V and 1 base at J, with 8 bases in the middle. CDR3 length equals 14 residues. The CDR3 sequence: CASSLTGTNTEAFF. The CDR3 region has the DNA TGTGCCAGCAGCTTAACAGGGACGAACACTGAAGCTTTCTTT.

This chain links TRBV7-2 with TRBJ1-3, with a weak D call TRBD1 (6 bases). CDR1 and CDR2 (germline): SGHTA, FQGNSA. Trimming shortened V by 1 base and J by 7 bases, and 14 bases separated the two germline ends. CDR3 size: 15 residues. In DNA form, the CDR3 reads TGTGCCAGCAGCTTAGAGAGACAGGCCTATAACACCATATATTTT. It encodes CASSLERQAYNTIYF.

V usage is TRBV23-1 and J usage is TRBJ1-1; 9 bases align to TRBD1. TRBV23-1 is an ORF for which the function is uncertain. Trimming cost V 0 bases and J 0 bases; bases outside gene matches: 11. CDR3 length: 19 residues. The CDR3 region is CASSQSPTGTGIVNTEAFF. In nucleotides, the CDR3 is TGCGCCAGCAGTCAATCCCCCACCGGGACAGGGATCGTGAACACTGAAGCTTTCTTT.

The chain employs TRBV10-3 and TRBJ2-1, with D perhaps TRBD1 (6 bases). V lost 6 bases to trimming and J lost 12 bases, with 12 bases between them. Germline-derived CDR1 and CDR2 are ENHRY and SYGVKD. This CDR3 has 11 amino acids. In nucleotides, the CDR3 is TGTGCCATCAGACAGGGTCTGGGGCAGTTCTTC. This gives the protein CAIRQGLGQFF.